The clone carrying this T cell receptor (beta chain) appeared a few times. Its antigen remains unidentified. This specimen belongs to a study of blood T cells in healthy people across ages. Study-level findings and limits: Older age coincided with a roughly linear decline in TCR beta diversity per million T cells.

For the second PCR, which ran for 7 to 11 cycles, a sample-barcoded 5' primer and a J-beta primer mix were used. TCRdb re-analysed the 5' RACE reads in MiXCR, keeping a single row per CDR3 protein. The sample holds hundreds of thousands of distinct CDR3 sequences, around two fifths seen once. The CDR3 contains 12 residues. V lost 10 bases and J 5 bases, leaving 12 bases between the germline ends. From germline, CDR1 is MNHEY and CDR2 SVGEGT. Donation came from healthy Caucasian individuals in Russia who were aged roughly 6 to 95. Per-sample PBMC isolation yielded at least 6.5 million cells. Samples each yielded at least 6 micrograms of total RNA.

Source material: blood. This TCR derives from a man older than 75 in good health. This chain joins TRBV6-2 or TRBV6-3 and TRBJ2-1; D is undetermined. This chain's CDR3 is CAISRADNEQFF. CDR3 in DNA: TGTGCCATCTCTCGGGCCGACAATGAGCAGTTCTTC.